The entry that follows covers one TCR beta chain sequence. This clone may be a read error of a much larger clone one base away. This sample is part of a study of T cell repertoires in aging, cancer and after chemotherapy. Multiplex touch-down PCR with TRB-A/B primers amplified rearranged V-D-J TRB sequences. TCRdb used MiXCR to reprocess the multiplex PCR reads, holding one entry per CDR3 protein. The repertoire holds under 7,500 distinct CDR3 sequences, with approximately 27% as singletons. Amplification of TCR beta used genomic DNA extracted from peripheral blood. Per germline, CDR1 ENHRY and CDR2 SYGVKD. With 5 bases clipped from V and 3 bases from J, the junction kept 6 bases outside the gene matches. CDR3 length equals 15 residues.

This clonotype originated in a human donor in good health. The specimen sequenced was blood. This sequence joins TRBV10-3 and TRBJ1-4; 7 bases agree with TRBD1. The CDR3 region is CAISSDRASNEKLFF. The CDR3 region has the DNA TGTGCCATCAGTTCCGACAGGGCGTCTAATGAAAAACTGTTTTTT.